A selection of T cell receptor beta chains follows, all from one sample in a study of shared clonotypes between healthy human individuals. Using immunoSEQ multiplex PCR, the repertoire was profiled, and TCRdb retains in-frame clones only, with some absent. The data show 660,000 or so clones, about 96% seen once. Sequenced material: naive CD8+ T cells sorted from blood. These receptors were collected from a young woman in good health. Both conserved end residues are part of each CDR3. D genes are given only for firm matches.

J gene | V gene | D gene | CDR3 protein | CDR3 DNA
TRBJ2-7 | TRBV5-1 | - | CASSLGNEQYF | TGCGCCAGCAGCTTAGGGAACGAGCAGTACTTC
TRBJ1-1 | TRBV19 | - | CASRLGEVTEAFF | TGTGCCAGTAGGCTTGGGGAGGTCACTGAAGCTTTCTTT
TRBJ2-1 | TRBV9 | - | CASSDLAGPPNEQFF | TGTGCCAGCAGCGACCTAGCCGGCCCCCCTAATGAGCAGTTCTTC
TRBJ2-1 | TRBV13 | TRBD2 | CASSLRLAGLYNEQFF | TGTGCCAGCAGCTTAAGACTAGCGGGATTATACAATGAGCAGTTCTTC
TRBJ1-1 | TRBV28 | - | CASSLVGAPTTEAFF | TGTGCCAGCAGTTTAGTAGGGGCTCCGACAACTGAAGCTTTCTTT
TRBJ2-1 | TRBV7-3 | TRBD1 | CASSLATGDPFHEQFF | TGTGCCAGCAGCTTAGCAACAGGGGACCCTTTTCATGAGCAGTTCTTC
TRBJ2-2 | TRBV10-2 | - | CASTSQNTGELFF | TGCGCCAGCACTAGTCAGAACACCGGGGAGCTGTTTTTT
TRBJ2-7 | TRBV28 | - | CASGDTRLPPPARTNLYEQYF | TGTGCCAGCGGGGATACCCGACTCCCACCACCCGCTCGGACTAACCTCTACGAGCAGTACTTC
TRBJ2-1 | TRBV28 | - | CASRPGDPYNEQFF | TGTGCCAGCCGTCCGGGAGATCCCTACAATGAGCAGTTCTTC
TRBJ1-1 | TRBV28 | - | CASSLRLDNTEAFF | TGTGCCAGCAGTTTGCGGTTGGACAACACTGAAGCTTTCTTT
TRBJ2-7 | TRBV30 | TRBD2 | CAWTRPEAGTYEQYF | TGTGCCTGGACCCGGCCGGAAGCGGGAACCTACGAGCAGTACTTC
TRBJ2-7 | TRBV19 | TRBD2 | CASSILAGDISYEQYF | TGTGCCAGTAGTATACTAGCGGGCGATATCTCCTACGAGCAGTACTTC
TRBJ2-7 | TRBV2 | TRBD1 | CASSLYRDRTTEQYF | TGTGCCAGCAGTCTCTACCGGGACAGGACGACCGAGCAGTACTTC
TRBJ1-2 | TRBV28 | - | CASAILTGGHGYTF | TGTGCCAGCGCGATTCTGACGGGCGGACATGGCTACACCTTC